Listed here are 3 T cell receptor beta chains from one sample, sequenced in a study of T cell responses to AZD1222 COVID-19 vaccine. Produced via immunoSEQ multiplex PCR; TCRdb's table is partial and in-frame only. Of 90,000 to 100,000 clones listed, approximately 90% are singletons. The sample in question was peripheral blood, obtained on day 0 of AZD1222 vaccination. The receptors come from an adult in good health.

V and J are TRBV7-8 and TRBJ2-1, with D possibly matching TRBD1 (6 bases). The CDR3 length is 14 residues. The V end lost 5 bases, the J end lost 3 bases, and 11 bases lay between the germline ends. Germline V gene lookup returns CDR1 SGHVS and CDR2 FQNEAQ. The CDR3 sequence: CASSGGPIYNEQFF. The CDR3 DNA is TGTGCCAGCAGCGGGGGCCCAATCTACAATGAGCAGTTCTTC. Based on the CDR3 plus reference TRBV7-8 and TRBJ2-1, the full variable domain is GAGVSQSPRYKVAKRGQDVALRCDPISGHVSLFWYQQALGQGPEFLTYFQNEAQLDKSGLPSDRFFAERPEGSVSTLKIQRTQQEDSAVYLCASSGGPIYNEQFFGPGTRLTVL.

The chain joins TRBV6-5 to TRBJ1-1; D is ambiguous. Germline lookup yields CDR1 MNHEY and CDR2 SVGAGI. CDR3 length: 14 residues. The V gene lost 2 bases and the J gene lost 5 bases, with 12 bases spanning the gap. The CDR3 DNA reads as TGTGCCAGCAGTTACCTGGGAGAGGATACTGAAGCTTTCTTT. Translation: CASSYLGEDTEAFF.

The chain uses TRBV9 and TRBJ1-1; D call uncertain. From germline, CDR1 is SGDLS and CDR2 YYNGEE. V lost 0 bases, J lost 4 bases, and 7 bases lay in between. The CDR3 covers 13 residues. The CDR3 nucleotides read TGTGCCAGCAGCGTAGGGGATTTCACTGAAGCTTTCTTT. Protein sequence: CASSVGDFTEAFF. Full variable domain (missing parts from reference TRBV9 and TRBJ1-1): DSGVTQTPKHLITATGQRVTLRCSPRSGDLSVYWYQQSLDQGLQFLIQYYNGEERAKGNILERFSAQQFPDLHSELNLSSLELGDSALYFCASSVGDFTEAFFGQGTRLTVV.